This entry is about one T cell receptor beta chain. What it binds is unknown. The sample is drawn from a study of cytomegalovirus exposure and HLA in healthy donors. Amplification used 60 Vbeta primers and 13 Jbeta primers. Per the original methods: Roughly 10 million shared chains were among around 80 million unique TCR beta chains counted in a later analysis. The repertoire was sequenced with immunoSEQ multiplex PCR; TCRdb's copy has only in-frame clones and lacks some. V and J calls and clone size are copied from that table; D and trimming were computed from the DNA. The sample yields 75,000 to 90,000 clones, 74% seen once. Germline lookup yields CDR1 GTSNPN and CDR2 SVGIG (reference sequence). Trimming left V 3 bases short and J 5 bases short, with 8 bases between. CDR3 size: 12 residues. Study-wide results and caveats: Most TCR beta V segments were productive about 87% or about 30% of the time in an earlier analysis.

The sequence derives from a man younger than 45 in good health and CMV-seropositive. The rearrangement uses TRBV30 and TRBJ1-5, with a tentative D call TRBD1 (6 bases). Sequencing input: PBMCs. The DNA of the CDR3 is TGTGCCTGGAGACAGGGCCATCAGCCCCAGCATTTT. Residues: CAWRQGHQPQHF.